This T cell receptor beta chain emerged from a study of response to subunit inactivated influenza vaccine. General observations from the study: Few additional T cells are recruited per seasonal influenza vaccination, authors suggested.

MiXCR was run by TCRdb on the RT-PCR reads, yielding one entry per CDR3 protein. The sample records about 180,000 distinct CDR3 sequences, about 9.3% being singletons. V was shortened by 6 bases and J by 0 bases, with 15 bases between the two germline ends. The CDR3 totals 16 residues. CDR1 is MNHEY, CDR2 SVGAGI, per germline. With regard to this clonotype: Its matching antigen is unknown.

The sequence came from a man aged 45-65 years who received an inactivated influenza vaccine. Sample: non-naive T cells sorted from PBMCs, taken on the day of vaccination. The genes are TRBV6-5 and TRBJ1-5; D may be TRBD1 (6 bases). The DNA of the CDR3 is TGTGCCAGCAGGTATGGGGGCGAGCATAGCAATCAGCCCCAGCATTTT. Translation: CASRYGGEHSNQPQHF.